Included here is one T cell receptor beta chain sequence, with context. Antigen unknown. TCRdb used MiXCR to reprocess the reads, holding one entry per CDR3 protein. The sample consists of approximately 200,000 distinct CDR3 sequences, about 23% of them appearing once. The CDR3 spans 13 residues. The germline gives CDR1 LGHNT, CDR2 FRNRAP. V gave up 5 bases and J gave up 0 bases, with 5 bases separating them. The data originate from a study of T cell repertoires in cytomegalovirus infection. As for the study in general: An indication of both CMV infection and matching HLA type came from public TCR beta signatures. General study points: Carriers of CMV and the relevant HLA type were discriminated by public TCR beta frequency. There were HLA-C-restricted CMV-specific TCR beta clonotypes dominating the ex vivo response.

The sample taken for sequencing was CD8+ T cells from PBMCs. This receptor was obtained from a human donor in good health (CMV status not recorded). Some clones in this sample may be carry-over from other donors' samples. V gene TRBV12-5 combines with J gene TRBJ1-5, with D hard to call. CDR3 DNA: TGTGCTAGTGGTCCCAATAGCAATCAGCCCCAGCATTTT. Its translation: CASGPNSNQPQHF.